The entry that follows covers one T cell receptor beta chain sequence. These data come from a study of blood T cell repertoires in COVID-19. Generated by immunoSEQ multiplex PCR, the TCRdb table keeps only in-frame clones and is missing some. The data contain fewer than 250,000 clones, 80% to 90% of them singletons. Trimming stripped 7 bases from V and 3 bases from J, with 16 bases between. CDR1 is MDHEN, CDR2 SYDVKM, per germline. The CDR3 consists of 15 residues. The genes are TRBV28 and TRBJ1-5; possible D gene TRBD1, 5 bases. Sequences were obtained from peripheral blood. The clonotype comes from a woman in her seventies with acute or convalescent COVID-19. The CDR3, as DNA: TGTGCCAGCAACCCGGGGGGACGGATCAATCAGCCCCAGCATTTT. It yields the protein CASNPGGRINQPQHF. The complete variable domain, with remaining parts taken from reference TRBV28 and TRBJ1-5, reads DVKVTQSSRYLVKRTGEKVFLECVQDMDHENMFWYRQDPGLGLRLIYFSYDVKMKEKGDIPEGYSVSREKKERFSLILESASTNQTSMYLCASNPGGRINQPQHFGDGTRLSIL.